The clone carrying this T cell receptor (beta chain) was seen only once. Its antigen is not known. This sample is part of a study of T cell responses to AZD1222 COVID-19 vaccine. Points from the study as a whole: Vaccine-associated CD4 TCRs spanned spike, dominant at 160-218 and 743-854.

Measured with immunoSEQ multiplex PCR; TCRdb has only the in-frame clones, and not every one. The table includes about 180,000 clones, approximately 94% detected once. Trimming at V came to 4 bases and at J to 3 bases, leaving 3 bases not matched to a gene. Germline V gene lookup returns CDR1 SGHAT and CDR2 FQNNGV. The CDR3 contains 14 residues. The chain joins TRBV11-2 to TRBJ2-7, with 10 nucleotides matching TRBD2. The sequence was obtained from an adult who received the AZD1222 COVID-19 vaccine. Material: peripheral blood, obtained 28 days after the second AZD1222 dose. The CDR3 here is CASSSASGSYEQYF. CDR3 DNA sequence: TGTGCCAGCAGCTCTGCTAGCGGGAGCTACGAGCAGTACTTC.